These T cell receptor beta chains were read from a single sample in a study of neurological immune-mediated disorders. TCRdb reprocessed the 5' RACE reads with MiXCR, giving one entry per CDR3 protein. There are more than 30,000 distinct CDR3 sequences in the sample; more than 10% occur only once, and approximately 5.4% lies in the top ten. Sequencing was performed on CD4+ T cells from blood. The receptors originated from a female donor with HTLV-1-associated myelopathy (HAM/TSP). CDR3s include the opening cysteine and the closing phenylalanine or tryptophan. D genes are given only for firm matches. The size entry is marked missing in some rows and otherwise reads once, few, many or a size class.

NA	TRBV19	TRBJ2-4	NA	TGTGCCAGTAGTATGGCCACTAGCAGACATATAGCCAAAAACATTCAGTACTTC	CASSMATSRHIAKNIQYF
NA	TRBV11-3	TRBJ2-1	many	TGTGCCAGCAGGTCGGGAGATAGATACAATGAGCAGTTCTTC	CASRSGDRYNEQFF
NA	TRBV20-1	TRBJ2-3	many	TGCAGTGCTAGAAAGCGTACTAGCACAGATACGCAGTATTTT	CSARKRTSTDTQYF
NA	TRBV6-5	TRBJ1-2	many	TGTGCCAGCAGTTACCAACAGGGAGGCTATGGCTACACCTTC	CASSYQQGGYGYTF
NA	TRBV6-6	TRBJ1-5	many	TGTGCCGGTGCGGGGGCGGGCAATCAGCCCCAGCATTTT	CAGAGAGNQPQHF
NA	TRBV10-1	TRBJ2-2	NA	TGCGCCAGCAGGGGGGGACAGCCGAACACCGGGGAGCTGTTTTTT	CASRGGQPNTGELFF
TRBD1	TRBV6-5	TRBJ1-6	many	TGTGCCAGCACCATACAGCCCGGGACAGGGTATTCACCCCTCCACTTT	CASTIQPGTGYSPLHF
TRBD1	TRBV28	TRBJ1-5	medium-sized	TGTGCCAGCAGCCCCCCGGGACAGGGCAATCAGCCCCAGCATTTT	CASSPPGQGNQPQHF
NA	TRBV12-3/TRBV12-4	TRBJ1-1	medium-sized	TGTGCCAGCAGTCAGGGAACGACTGAAGCTTTCTTT	CASSQGTTEAFF
NA	TRBV11-2	TRBJ1-3	many	TGTGCCAGCACTCTAGGGTCGGGGATCAACACCATATATTTT	CASTLGSGINTIYF
NA	TRBV29-1	TRBJ2-7	many	TGCAGCGTTGACCCACTCTATAGTGACGAGCAGTACTTC	CSVDPLYSDEQYF
NA	TRBV3-1	TRBJ1-1	many	TGTGCCAGCAGCCCCCGGGGGGGGGTGAACACTGAAGCTTTCTTT	CASSPRGGVNTEAFF
NA	TRBV12-3/TRBV12-4	TRBJ2-7	many	TGTGCCAGCAGTTTACAGGGGACTTCCTACGAGCAGTACTTC	CASSLQGTSYEQYF
NA	TRBV7-2	TRBJ2-3	many	TGTGCCAGCAGCTTTGGGTTGGGCACAGATACGCAGTATTTT	CASSFGLGTDTQYF
NA	TRBV7-6	TRBJ2-1	many	TGTGCCAGCAGCTTACTCGATTCCTACAATGAGCAGTTCTTC	CASSLLDSYNEQFF
TRBD1	TRBV5-1	TRBJ2-5	many	TGCGCCAGCAGACCGGGACAGGGCCAAGAGACCCAGTACTTC	CASRPGQGQETQYF
NA	TRBV6-5	TRBJ2-7	many	TGTGCCACCGCCGGGACCGAAGCCTACGAGCAGTACTTC	CATAGTEAYEQYF
TRBD1	TRBV5-1	TRBJ2-1	many	TGCGCCAGCAGCTTGGGGACAGGGGCCTCCTACAATGAGCAGTTCTTC	CASSLGTGASYNEQFF
NA	TRBV7-2	TRBJ2-7	NA	TGTGCCAGCAGCTTAGTACATGGGCAGACCTACGAGCAGTACTTC	CASSLVHGQTYEQYF
NA	TRBV3-1	TRBJ2-1	many	TGTGCCAGCAGTGATAGTAATGAGCAGTTCTTC	CASSDSNEQFF
NA	TRBV29-1	TRBJ2-2	many	TGCAGCGTGAGGACGGATTACACCGGGGAGCTGTTTTTT	CSVRTDYTGELFF
NA	TRBV12-3/TRBV12-4	TRBJ1-1	few	TGTGCCAGCAGTTCCCATTACACTGAAGCTTTCTTT	CASSSHYTEAFF
TRBD1	TRBV6-1	TRBJ1-2	many	TGTGCCAGCAAGCTGGGACAGGGTTTGAAAGGCTACACCTTC	CASKLGQGLKGYTF
NA	TRBV12-3/TRBV12-4	TRBJ2-1	many	TGTGCCAGCAGACCCCGACTGGCCTCAATGGGGTTCTTC	CASRPRLASMGFF
NA	TRBV20-1	TRBJ2-3	many	TGCAGTGCTCTAGCGACTAGCACAGATACGCAGTATTTT	CSALATSTDTQYF
NA	TRBV28	TRBJ1-2	many	TGTGCCAGCAGTTTATACAACTATGGCTACACCTTC	CASSLYNYGYTF
TRBD2	TRBV28	TRBJ2-3	NA	TGTGCCAGCAGTTTATTGGGGGCTAGCGGGGGCTCAGATACGCAGTATTTT	CASSLLGASGGSDTQYF
NA	TRBV12-3/TRBV12-4	TRBJ2-7	many	TGTGCCAGCAGTTCACCCAGGACAGCTGCCTACGAGCAGTACTTC	CASSSPRTAAYEQYF
NA	TRBV12-3/TRBV12-4	TRBJ2-5	many	TGTGCCAGCAGTCCCCCGGAGCGGGAGACCCAGTACTTC	CASSPPERETQYF
NA	TRBV28	TRBJ2-7	many	TGTGCCAGCAGTTTATGGGGGGTACTAAACTACGAGCAGTACTTC	CASSLWGVLNYEQYF
TRBD2	TRBV7-2	TRBJ2-3	many	TGTGCCAGCAGCTTAGCCCAGCGGGGGGGCGGGGATACGCAGTATTTT	CASSLAQRGGGDTQYF
NA	TRBV20-1	TRBJ2-3	many	TGTAGCAAGGGTGGTCGTTTCGCAGATACGCAGTATTTT	CSKGGRFADTQYF